This T cell receptor (beta chain) was retrieved from a study of control samples from healthy donors and cancer patients (TCRdb year 2020). As encoded in the germline V gene (reference sequence), CDR1 is LNHNV while CDR2 is YYDKDF. From the cysteine through the phenylalanine, the CDR3 covers 12 amino acids. The kept DNA is CDR3 alone, 36 bases in frame from the first base. Relative to germline, V is 2 bases shorter and J is 7 bases shorter, with 8 bases between their ends. To prepare the library, the immunoSEQ multiplex PCR assay was applied. TCRdb limited this immuneACCESS table to in-frame rearrangements with V and J called. A share of clones is missing; checked studies link under half to unresolved V genes, and the rest is unexplained. The sample table lists under 200,000 clones, 90% to 95% of them with a count of one. Jointly, the top ten make up over 4% of the sample. As concerns this clone: This receptor's antigen is unknown. Base qualities were left out, and no much larger clone turns up one base away.

The receptor comes from a woman aged 55-70 years in good health. The sequenced sample was blood. The chain joins TRBV15 to TRBJ1-2; 6 matching bases give a weak D call of TRBD1. The DNA sequence reads TGTGCCACCAGCAGACAGGGGTCTGGCTACACCTTC. The encoded protein is CATSRQGSGYTF.